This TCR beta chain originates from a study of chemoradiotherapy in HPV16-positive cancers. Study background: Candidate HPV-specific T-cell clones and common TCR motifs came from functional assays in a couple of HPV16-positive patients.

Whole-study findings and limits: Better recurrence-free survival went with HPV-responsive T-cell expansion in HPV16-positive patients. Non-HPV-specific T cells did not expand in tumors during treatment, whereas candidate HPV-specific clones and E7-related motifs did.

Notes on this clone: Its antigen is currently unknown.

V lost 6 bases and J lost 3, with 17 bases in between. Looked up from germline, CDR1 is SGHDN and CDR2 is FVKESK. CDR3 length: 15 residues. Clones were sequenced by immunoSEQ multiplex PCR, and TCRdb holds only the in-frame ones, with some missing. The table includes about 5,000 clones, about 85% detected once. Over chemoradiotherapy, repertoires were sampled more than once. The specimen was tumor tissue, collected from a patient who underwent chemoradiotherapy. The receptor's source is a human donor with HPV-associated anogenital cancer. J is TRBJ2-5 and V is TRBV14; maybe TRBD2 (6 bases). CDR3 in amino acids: CASRSTASAEETQYF. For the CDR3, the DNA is TGTGCCAGCAGGTCCACGGCTAGCGCCGAAGAGACCCAGTACTTC. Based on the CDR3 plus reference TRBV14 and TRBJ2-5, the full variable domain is EAGVTQFPSHSVIEKGQTVTLRCDPISGHDNLYWYRRVMGKEIKFLLHFVKESKQDESGMPNNRFLAERTGGTYSTLKVQPAELEDSGVYFCASRSTASAEETQYFGPGTRLLVL.